The rows below give T cell receptor beta chains drawn from one sample of a study of T cells in Graves' hyperthyroidism and ophthalmopathy. TCRdb reprocessed the multiplex PCR reads with MiXCR, giving one entry per CDR3 protein. The data hold more than 500,000 distinct CDR3 sequences, with roughly 14% observed a single time. The sample taken for sequencing was blood. These receptors came from a woman between 40 and 50 years old with Graves' ophthalmopathy. The CDR3 runs from the conserved cysteine through the conserved F or W. A D gene is named only where the DNA matches it firmly. The size entry is marked missing in some rows and otherwise reads once, few, many or a size class.

TRBV4-3	TRBD1	many	TRBJ1-2	CASSQDSGGFNYGYTF	TGCGCCAGCAGCCAAGACTCAGGGGGCTTTAACTATGGCTACACCTTC
TRBV3-1	TRBD2	few	TRBJ2-2	CASSQFVGGSTGELFF	TGTGCCAGCAGCCAATTCGTCGGCGGGAGCACCGGGGAGCTGTTTTTT
TRBV12-3/TRBV12-4	NA	many	TRBJ1-1	CASSPWSISRGTEAFF	TGTGCCAGCAGTCCATGGTCGATTTCTCGGGGAACTGAAGCTTTCTTT
TRBV4-1	NA	NA	TRBJ1-1	CASSQVGEGEAFF	TGCGCCAGCAGCCAAGTAGGGGAGGGTGAAGCTTTCTTT
TRBV30	NA	many	TRBJ2-7	CAWSVNTAGNRYEQYF	TGTGCCTGGAGTGTAAATACGGCAGGGAATAGGTACGAGCAGTACTTC
TRBV12-3/TRBV12-4	NA	NA	TRBJ2-7	CASSFGQLNYEQYF	TGTGCCAGCAGTTTTGGACAGTTGAACTACGAGCAGTACTTC
TRBV7-9	NA	few	TRBJ2-7	CASTKSGGSYEQYF	TGTGCCAGCACCAAAAGCGGTGGCTCCTACGAGCAGTACTTC
TRBV18	NA	many	TRBJ2-7	CASSPSKISYEQYF	TGTGCCAGCTCACCGTCTAAGATATCCTACGAGCAGTACTTC
TRBV20-1	TRBD1	NA	TRBJ1-1	CSALGTELETEAFF	TGCAGTGCTCTCGGGACAGAGCTTGAGACTGAAGCTTTCTTT
TRBV29-1	NA	many	TRBJ1-2	CSVGAANYGYTF	TGCAGCGTTGGTGCAGCTAACTATGGCTACACCTTC
TRBV14	NA	NA	TRBJ2-6	CASSQRQGRSSGANVLTF	TGTGCCAGCAGCCAAAGGCAGGGGAGGAGCTCTGGGGCCAACGTCCTGACTTTC
TRBV20-1	NA	many	TRBJ2-2	CSARGTGNTGELFF	TGCAGTGCTAGAGGGACTGGGAACACCGGGGAGCTGTTTTTT
TRBV11-2	NA	NA	TRBJ1-2	CASSLVTGPTNYGYTF	TGTGCCAGCAGCTTAGTGACAGGCCCAACCAACTATGGCTACACCTTC
TRBV3-1	TRBD2	many	TRBJ2-7	CASSPTSGPTYEQYF	TGTGCCAGCAGCCCGACTAGCGGGCCAACCTACGAGCAGTACTTC
TRBV6-5	TRBD1	many	TRBJ2-7	CASRQPGQGGNYEQYF	TGTGCCAGCAGACAACCGGGACAGGGGGGAAACTACGAGCAGTACTTC
TRBV29-1	NA	NA	TRBJ2-7	CSVETPGPPREQYF	TGCAGCGTTGAGACACCCGGGCCTCCGAGGGAGCAGTACTTC
TRBV7-2	NA	many	TRBJ1-2	CASSPGGGNGYTF	TGTGCCAGCAGCCCGGGGGGCGGTAATGGCTACACCTTC
TRBV15	NA	many	TRBJ1-3	CATSRDFAGRAGNTIYF	TGTGCCACCAGCAGAGATTTTGCGGGCAGGGCTGGAAACACCATATATTTT
TRBV6-1	NA	few	TRBJ2-7	CASNKGGKPYEQYF	TGTGCCAGCAACAAGGGGGGTAAGCCCTACGAGCAGTACTTC
TRBV28	NA	many	TRBJ1-6	CACTGIRSPLHF	TGTGCCTGTACGGGAATCAGGTCACCCCTCCACTTT
TRBV7-6	NA	many	TRBJ2-1	CASGKTITGHEQFF	TGTGCCAGCGGGAAAACTATCACGGGCCATGAGCAGTTCTTC
TRBV6-5	TRBD2	many	TRBJ2-2	CASSYSLLAGPTGELFF	TGTGCCAGCAGTTACTCGCTTCTAGCGGGACCCACCGGGGAGCTGTTTTTT
TRBV4-2	NA	few	TRBJ1-6	CASSQVGGRSYNSPLHF	TGTGCCAGCAGCCAAGTAGGAGGGCGCTCCTATAATTCACCCCTCCACTTT
TRBV6-1	NA	many	TRBJ2-5	CASSEGTPRETQYF	TGTGCCAGCAGTGAGGGGACTCCAAGAGAGACCCAGTACTTC
TRBV4-3	TRBD2	few	TRBJ2-7	CASSQDSSGLYEQYF	TGCGCCAGCAGCCAAGACTCTAGCGGGCTCTACGAGCAGTACTTC
TRBV19	TRBD1	few	TRBJ1-1	CASSAWTGDTEAFF	TGTGCCAGTAGTGCCTGGACAGGGGACACTGAAGCCTTCTTT
TRBV5-1	TRBD1	many	TRBJ1-2	CASRFQGVNGYTF	TGCGCCAGCAGATTCCAGGGGGTAAATGGCTACACCTTC
TRBV3-1	NA	few	TRBJ2-7	CASSQDLATYEQYF	TGTGCCAGCAGCCAAGATTTGGCTACCTACGAGCAGTACTTC
TRBV6-2/TRBV6-3	TRBD1	many	TRBJ1-5	CASSYSTGDVMRGRNQPQHF	TGTGCCAGCAGTTACTCGACAGGGGACGTTATGCGGGGCCGCAATCAGCCCCAGCATTTT
TRBV2	NA	few	TRBJ1-5	CASGDDSNQPQHF	TGTGCCAGCGGGGATGATAGCAATCAGCCCCAGCATTTT
TRBV20-1	NA	NA	TRBJ2-7	CSASYSLRGYEQYF	TGCAGTGCTAGTTATTCCCTCAGGGGCTACGAGCAGTACTTC
TRBV18	NA	few	TRBJ2-5	CASSPKRGQETQYF	TGTGCCAGCTCACCGAAAAGGGGGCAAGAGACCCAGTACTTC
TRBV7-9	NA	few	TRBJ1-2	CASSSEGGLRGYTF	TGTGCCAGCAGCTCCGAGGGGGGGCTGCGGGGCTACACCTTC
TRBV6-5	TRBD1	few	TRBJ1-1	CASSSSSGTVNTEAFF	TGTGCCAGCAGTTCCTCCAGCGGGACAGTGAACACTGAAGCTTTCTTT
TRBV6-2/TRBV6-3	TRBD2	many	TRBJ2-7	CASSYDRTSGKSFYEQYF	TGTGCCAGCAGTTACGATAGGACTAGCGGGAAATCATTCTACGAGCAGTACTTC
TRBV11-2	TRBD1	once	TRBJ1-2	CASSKNSGGGYTF	TGTGCCAGCAGCAAAAACTCAGGGGGTGGCTACACCTTC
TRBV4-1	NA	few	TRBJ2-2	CASSPSVGSWAGELFF	TGCGCCAGCAGCCCAAGTGTTGGGAGTTGGGCCGGGGAGCTGTTTTTT
TRBV12-3/TRBV12-4	NA	many	TRBJ1-1	CASSLGSWTEAFF	TGTGCCAGCAGTTTAGGTTCGTGGACTGAAGCTTTCTTT
TRBV24-1	NA	many	TRBJ2-5	CATEPTGSVQETQYF	TGTGCCACGGAACCTACAGGGTCGGTGCAAGAGACCCAGTACTTC
TRBV2	TRBD1	NA	TRBJ2-5	CASKTGGRETQYF	TGTGCCAGCAAGACAGGGGGAAGGGAGACCCAGTACTTC
TRBV13	TRBD2	few	TRBJ2-7	CASSSGTSGRVGHEQYF	TGTGCCAGCAGCTCTGGGACTAGCGGGAGGGTTGGCCACGAGCAGTACTTC
TRBV10-3	NA	NA	TRBJ2-5	CAIRTEETQYF	TGTGCCATCAGGACAGAAGAGACCCAGTACTTC
TRBV6-5	NA	NA	TRBJ2-6	CASSYWPVNSGANVLTF	TGTGCCAGCAGTTACTGGCCCGTCAACTCTGGGGCCAACGTCCTGACTTTC
TRBV7-7	TRBD2	many	TRBJ2-2	CASRLAGGRGELFF	TGTGCTAGCAGACTAGCGGGAGGGCGAGGGGAGCTGTTTTTT
TRBV5-5	NA	many	TRBJ2-5	CASSLLRSAVQETQYF	TGTGCCAGCAGCTTGCTCAGGAGCGCCGTCCAAGAGACCCAGTACTTC
TRBV28	TRBD1	many	TRBJ1-2	CASRGTGDPEGHGYTF	TGTGCCAGCCGTGGGACAGGGGACCCCGAGGGCCATGGCTACACCTTC
TRBV11-2	TRBD1	many	TRBJ2-7	CASSVPGTGGYKQYF	TGTGCCAGCAGCGTGCCCGGGACAGGGGGCTATAAGCAGTACTTC
TRBV27	NA	NA	TRBJ1-2	CASSWRRSPRWGYTF	TGTGCCAGCAGTTGGCGACGGTCCCCCCGCTGGGGCTACACCTTC